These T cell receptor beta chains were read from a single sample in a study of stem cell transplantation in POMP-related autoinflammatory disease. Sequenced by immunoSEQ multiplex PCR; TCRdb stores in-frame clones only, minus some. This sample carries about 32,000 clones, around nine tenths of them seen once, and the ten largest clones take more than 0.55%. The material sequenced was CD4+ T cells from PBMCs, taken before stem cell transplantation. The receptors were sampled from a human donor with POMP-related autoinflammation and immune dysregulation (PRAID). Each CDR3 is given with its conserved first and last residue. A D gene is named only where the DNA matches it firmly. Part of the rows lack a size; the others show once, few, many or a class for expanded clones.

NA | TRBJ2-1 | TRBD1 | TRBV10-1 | TGCGCCAGCAGCCCCGGACAGGGCTCGGAGGAGCAGTTCTTC | CASSPGQGSEEQFF
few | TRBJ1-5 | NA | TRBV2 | TGTGCCAGCAGTGAATTGCTTACCAATCAGCCCCAGCATTTT | CASSELLTNQPQHF
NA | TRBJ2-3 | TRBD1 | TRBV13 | TGTGCCAGCAGCTTACGACAGGGGTATACGCAGTATTTT | CASSLRQGYTQYF
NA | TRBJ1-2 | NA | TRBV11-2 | TGTGCCAGCGCCGGGGGCGGGAATGGCTACACCTTC | CASAGGGNGYTF
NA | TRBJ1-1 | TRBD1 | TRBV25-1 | TGTGCCAGCAGTGAAAGGACAGGGGGAACTGAAGCTTTCTTT | CASSERTGGTEAFF
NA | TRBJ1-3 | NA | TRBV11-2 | TGTGCCAGCAGCAAGGGACAAGGAAACACCATATATTTT | CASSKGQGNTIYF
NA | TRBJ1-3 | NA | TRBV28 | TGTGCCAGCAGCGAAATCGACAGGCCCGGAAACACCATATATTTT | CASSEIDRPGNTIYF
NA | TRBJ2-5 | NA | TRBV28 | TGTGCCAGCAGTTTAGCTAGCGGAGGGGGAGAGACCCAGTACTTC | CASSLASGGGETQYF
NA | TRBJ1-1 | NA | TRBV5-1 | TGCGCCAGCAGGTCGGGGTCCCGGGGGCGGAACACTGAAGCTTTCTTT | CASRSGSRGRNTEAFF
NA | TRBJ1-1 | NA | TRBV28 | TGTGCCACCCAGGGCTGGGAGGGTGAAGCTTTCTTT | CATQGWEGEAFF
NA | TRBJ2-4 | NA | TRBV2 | TGTGCCAGCAGTGTTGGGGGAAACATTCAGTACTTC | CASSVGGNIQYF
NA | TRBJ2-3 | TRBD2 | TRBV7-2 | TGTGCCAGCAGCCCAACTAGCGGGGGGGCCTCAGATACGCAGTATTTT | CASSPTSGGASDTQYF
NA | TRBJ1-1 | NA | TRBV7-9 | TGTGCCAGCAGCCCCCCAATAAAACAGGTCAACACTGAAGCTTTCTTT | CASSPPIKQVNTEAFF
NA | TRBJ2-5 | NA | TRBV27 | TGTGCCAGCAGTTTCACGCGGGACGCCGGGAGAGAGACCCAGTACTTC | CASSFTRDAGRETQYF
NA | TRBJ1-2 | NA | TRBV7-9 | TGTGCCAGCAGCCGCGCCTATGGCTACACCTTC | CASSRAYGYTF
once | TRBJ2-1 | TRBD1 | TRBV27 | TGTGCCAGCAGTTTGGGGACAGGGGTTCCGAGCTCCTACAATGAGCAGTTCTTC | CASSLGTGVPSSYNEQFF
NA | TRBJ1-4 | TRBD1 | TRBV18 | TGTGCCAGCTCTCGGACAGGGGGTGAAAAACTGTTTTTT | CASSRTGGEKLFF
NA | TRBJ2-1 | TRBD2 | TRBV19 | TGTGCCAGCGAAGCGGGAGGGGCCTACAATGAGCAGTTCTTC | CASEAGGAYNEQFF
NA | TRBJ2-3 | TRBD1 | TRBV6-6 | TGTGCCAGCAGTGGGCCGGGACAGAACACAGATACGCAGTATTTT | CASSGPGQNTDTQYF
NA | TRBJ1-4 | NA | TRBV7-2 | TGTGCCAGCAGCTTAGCAGGCAGCCTCGAAAAACTGTTTTTT | CASSLAGSLEKLFF
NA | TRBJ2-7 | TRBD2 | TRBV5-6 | TGTGCCAGCAGCCCACTAGCGGGATACGAGCAGTACTTC | CASSPLAGYEQYF
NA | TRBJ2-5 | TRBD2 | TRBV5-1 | TGCGCCAGCAGCTTGGGACTAGCGGGAGAGACCCAGTACTTC | CASSLGLAGETQYF
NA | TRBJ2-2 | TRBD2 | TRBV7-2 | TGTGCCAGCAGCTATACTAGCGGGTACACCGGGGAGCTGTTTTTT | CASSYTSGYTGELFF
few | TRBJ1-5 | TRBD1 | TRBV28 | TGTGCCAGCAGCCCCCTGACAGGGGTTGATCAGCCCCAGCATTTT | CASSPLTGVDQPQHF
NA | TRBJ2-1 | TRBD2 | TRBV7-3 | TGTGCCAGCAGCCTAACTGGACTAGCGGGAGCTTATGAGCAGTTCTTC | CASSLTGLAGAYEQFF
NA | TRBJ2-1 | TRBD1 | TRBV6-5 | TGTGCCAGCAGTCCGGGACAGGATTACAATGAGCAGTTCTTC | CASSPGQDYNEQFF
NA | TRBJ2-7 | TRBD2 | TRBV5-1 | TGCGCCAGCAGCTGGACCACTGGGGGGGGATCTTCCTACGAGCAGTACTTC | CASSWTTGGGSSYEQYF
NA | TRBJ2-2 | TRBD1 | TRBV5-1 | TGCGCCAGCGCTCTTCCGGGACAGGGATTAACCGGGGAGCTGTTTTTT | CASALPGQGLTGELFF
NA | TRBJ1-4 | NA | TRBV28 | TGTGCCAGCAGTTCACCCAACGGGGCCGGGCGAGGGTATGGGGAAAAACTGTTTTTT | CASSSPNGAGRGYGEKLFF
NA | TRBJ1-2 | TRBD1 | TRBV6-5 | TGTGCCAGCAGTTACTCGGGACAGTCCGGCTACACCTTC | CASSYSGQSGYTF
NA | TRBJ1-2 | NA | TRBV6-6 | TGTGCCAGCAGGTCCCAGGGTAGGGTTTATGGCTACACCTTC | CASRSQGRVYGYTF
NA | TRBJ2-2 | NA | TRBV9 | TGTGCCAGCAGCGTAGCGGGGTTTACACCGGGCGGGGAGCTGTTTTTT | CASSVAGFTPGGELFF
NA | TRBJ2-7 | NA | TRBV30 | TGTGCCTGGAGTGGTACTCCCTACGAGCAGTACTTC | CAWSGTPYEQYF
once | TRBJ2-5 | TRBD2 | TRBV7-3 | TGTGCCAGCAGCTTAAGCGGGGGGGCGAGAGAGACCCAGTACTTC | CASSLSGGARETQYF
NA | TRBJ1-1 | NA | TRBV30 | TGTGCCTGGAATAGGGTGAACACTGAAGCTTTCTTT | CAWNRVNTEAFF
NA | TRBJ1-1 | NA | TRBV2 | TGTGCCAGCAGCGTGGAAAGAGGTAACACTGAAGCTTTCTTT | CASSVERGNTEAFF
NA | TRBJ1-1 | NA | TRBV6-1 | TGTGCCAGCACCCTTTCCGCGAACACTGAAGCTTTCTTT | CASTLSANTEAFF
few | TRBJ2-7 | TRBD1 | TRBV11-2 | TGTGCCAGCAGCTTTAGGGGGACAGGGGGTGAGCAGTACTTC | CASSFRGTGGEQYF
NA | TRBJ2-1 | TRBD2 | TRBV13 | TGTGCCAGCAGCCCTAGGAGGGGCACTAGCGGGGGGCAGTATGAGCAGTTCTTC | CASSPRRGTSGGQYEQFF
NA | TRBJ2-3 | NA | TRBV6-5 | TGTGCCAGCAGTTACCGCGGACGCCCTAGCACAGATACGCAGTATTTT | CASSYRGRPSTDTQYF
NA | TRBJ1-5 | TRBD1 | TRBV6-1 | TGTGCCAGCAGACCGGGACAGAGCAATCAGCCCCAGCATTTT | CASRPGQSNQPQHF
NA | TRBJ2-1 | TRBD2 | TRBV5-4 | TGTGCCAGCACCGCGGGGGGGCGTTCGAACAATGAGCAGTTCTTC | CASTAGGRSNNEQFF
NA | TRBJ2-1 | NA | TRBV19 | TGTGCCAGTACCGGGACAGGGTACCTAGCGGGTGTCTCCTACAATGAGCAGTTCTTC | CASTGTGYLAGVSYNEQFF
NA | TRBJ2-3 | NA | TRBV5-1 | TGCGCCAGCAAGGAGGGGGCCGGAGATACGCAGTATTTT | CASKEGAGDTQYF
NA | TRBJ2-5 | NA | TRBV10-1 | TGCGCCAGCAGTGAGTTTGGGGGGACCCAGTACTTC | CASSEFGGTQYF
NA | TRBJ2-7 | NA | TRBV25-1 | TGTGCCAGCCTATTCGGGCAAAAGCAGTACTTC | CASLFGQKQYF
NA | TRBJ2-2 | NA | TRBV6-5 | TGTGCCAGCAGTTACGGTGTAGTCCCCCCATCCGGGGAGCTGTTTTTT | CASSYGVVPPSGELFF
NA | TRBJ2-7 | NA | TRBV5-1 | TGCGCCAGCAGCTTGGTTAGGAGCTCCTACGAGCAGTACTTC | CASSLVRSSYEQYF
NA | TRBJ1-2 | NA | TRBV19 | TGTGCCAGTAGTATCCGAGGCAGGGTCGGCGATGGCTACACCTTC | CASSIRGRVGDGYTF